These T cell receptor beta chains were read from a single sample in a study of OX40 agonist ivuxolimab in advanced cancers. Measured with immunoSEQ multiplex PCR; TCRdb has only the in-frame clones, and not every one. The sample has about 46,000 clones, around 86% seen once. The material sequenced was CD4+ or CD8+ T cells sorted from blood, taken in a trial of the OX40 agonist ivuxolimab. These receptors were obtained from an adult with an advanced solid tumor such as melanoma, head and neck, liver or kidney cancer. Each CDR3 is given with its conserved first and last residue. Fields, in order: J gene, D gene, clone size, V gene, CDR3 protein, CDR3 DNA. D genes are given only for firm matches. Part of the rows lack a size; the others show once, few, many or a class for expanded clones.

j_gene: TRBJ1-2; d_gene: TRBD1; abundance: NA; v_gene: TRBV10-2; CDR3aa: CASSKGTGGPSNYGYTF; CDR3nt: TGCGCCAGCAGTAAGGGGACAGGGGGTCCCTCTAACTATGGCTACACCTTC
j_gene: TRBJ1-1; d_gene: NA; abundance: NA; v_gene: TRBV27; CDR3aa: CASSGGSWTEAFF; CDR3nt: TGTGCCAGCAGTGGAGGTAGTTGGACTGAAGCTTTCTTT
j_gene: TRBJ2-1; d_gene: NA; abundance: NA; v_gene: TRBV28; CDR3aa: CASRLGMSSYNEQFF; CDR3nt: TGTGCCAGCAGACTCGGGATGAGCTCCTACAATGAGCAGTTCTTC
j_gene: TRBJ2-7; d_gene: NA; abundance: NA; v_gene: TRBV27; CDR3aa: CASSSGGWEQYF; CDR3nt: TGTGCCAGCAGTTCTGGGGGATGGGAGCAGTACTTC
j_gene: TRBJ2-1; d_gene: NA; abundance: NA; v_gene: TRBV28; CDR3aa: CASSLRLYNEQFF; CDR3nt: TGTGCCAGCAGTTTGCGACTATACAATGAGCAGTTCTTC
j_gene: TRBJ2-7; d_gene: NA; abundance: NA; v_gene: TRBV27; CDR3aa: CASSSALGQMVDEQYF; CDR3nt: TGTGCCAGCAGCTCCGCTCTAGGACAGATGGTCGACGAGCAGTACTTC
j_gene: TRBJ2-7; d_gene: NA; abundance: NA; v_gene: TRBV5-5; CDR3aa: CASSPEGVGPYEQYF; CDR3nt: TGTGCCAGCAGCCCTGAAGGGGTCGGCCCCTACGAGCAGTACTTC
j_gene: TRBJ1-5; d_gene: NA; abundance: once; v_gene: TRBV4-3; CDR3aa: CASSQDIVDGPQHF; CDR3nt: TGCGCCAGCAGCCAAGATATAGTCGATGGGCCCCAGCATTTT
j_gene: TRBJ2-3; d_gene: TRBD2; abundance: NA; v_gene: TRBV7-8; CDR3aa: CASSLRPLAGVTDTQYF; CDR3nt: TGTGCCAGCAGCTTAAGACCTCTAGCGGGAGTGACAGATACGCAGTATTTT
j_gene: TRBJ2-5; d_gene: TRBD1; abundance: NA; v_gene: TRBV4-1; CDR3aa: CASSQRRTGQETQYF; CDR3nt: TGCGCCAGCAGCCAACGACGGACAGGGCAAGAGACCCAGTACTTC
j_gene: TRBJ2-7; d_gene: NA; abundance: NA; v_gene: TRBV7-9; CDR3aa: CASSARDGAYEQYF; CDR3nt: TGTGCCAGCAGCGCCCGGGACGGAGCCTACGAGCAGTACTTC
j_gene: TRBJ2-6; d_gene: NA; abundance: once; v_gene: TRBV21-1; CDR3aa: CASSERQGPVGANVLTF; CDR3nt: TGTGCCAGCAGCGAGAGACAGGGCCCCGTTGGGGCCAACGTCCTGACTTTC
j_gene: TRBJ1-1; d_gene: NA; abundance: NA; v_gene: TRBV14; CDR3aa: CASSLDRTGAEAFF; CDR3nt: TGTGCCAGCAGCCTAGACAGGACGGGCGCTGAAGCTTTCTTT
j_gene: TRBJ2-7; d_gene: TRBD1; abundance: NA; v_gene: TRBV5-8; CDR3aa: CASSSRQGIFYEQYF; CDR3nt: TGTGCCAGCAGCTCTCGACAGGGTATTTTTTACGAGCAGTACTTC
j_gene: TRBJ1-5; d_gene: TRBD1; abundance: few; v_gene: TRBV4-1; CDR3aa: CASSQVTGQRQPQHF; CDR3nt: TGCGCCAGCAGCCAAGTGACAGGGCAAAGGCAGCCCCAGCATTTT
j_gene: TRBJ1-5; d_gene: TRBD1; abundance: NA; v_gene: TRBV5-5; CDR3aa: CASSLDREIQQPQHF; CDR3nt: TGTGCCAGCAGTCTCGACAGGGAGATTCAGCAGCCCCAGCATTTT
j_gene: TRBJ1-1; d_gene: TRBD1; abundance: NA; v_gene: TRBV4-2; CDR3aa: CASSQEKGQPNTEAFF; CDR3nt: TGTGCCAGCAGCCAAGAGAAGGGACAGCCGAACACTGAAGCTTTCTTT
j_gene: TRBJ1-3; d_gene: NA; abundance: NA; v_gene: TRBV5-1; CDR3aa: CASSFGVSSGNTIYF; CDR3nt: TGCGCCAGCAGCTTTGGGGTTAGCTCTGGAAACACCATATATTTT
j_gene: TRBJ1-1; d_gene: NA; abundance: NA; v_gene: TRBV2; CDR3aa: CASSERGRNTEAFF; CDR3nt: TGTGCCAGCAGTGAACGGGGCCGGAACACTGAAGCTTTCTTT
j_gene: TRBJ2-7; d_gene: TRBD2; abundance: NA; v_gene: TRBV11-2; CDR3aa: CASSSRTSFYEQYF; CDR3nt: TGTGCCAGCAGCTCGAGGACTAGCTTCTACGAGCAGTACTTC
j_gene: TRBJ1-4; d_gene: NA; abundance: NA; v_gene: TRBV15; CDR3aa: CATSPREPTNEKLFF; CDR3nt: TGTGCCACCAGCCCCCGGGAGCCAACTAATGAAAAACTGTTTTTT
j_gene: TRBJ2-7; d_gene: NA; abundance: NA; v_gene: TRBV27; CDR3aa: CASSLSRGISYEQYF; CDR3nt: TGTGCCAGCAGTTTATCGAGGGGGATCTCCTACGAGCAGTACTTC
j_gene: TRBJ1-1; d_gene: NA; abundance: NA; v_gene: TRBV19; CDR3aa: CASRGMNTEAFF; CDR3nt: TGTGCCAGTCGGGGCATGAACACTGAAGCTTTCTTT
j_gene: TRBJ1-2; d_gene: NA; abundance: few; v_gene: TRBV19; CDR3aa: CASSMGLANYGYTF; CDR3nt: TGTGCCAGTAGTATGGGACTAGCTAACTATGGCTACACCTTC
j_gene: TRBJ1-1; d_gene: TRBD1; abundance: once; v_gene: TRBV5-4; CDR3aa: CASSIGGDTEAFF; CDR3nt: TGTGCCAGCAGCATAGGGGGCGACACTGAAGCTTTCTTT
j_gene: TRBJ2-7; d_gene: NA; abundance: NA; v_gene: TRBV13; CDR3aa: CASSAASGTGFYEQYF; CDR3nt: TGTGCCAGCAGCGCGGCTTCGGGGACGGGTTTCTACGAGCAGTACTTC
j_gene: TRBJ2-3; d_gene: TRBD2; abundance: NA; v_gene: TRBV29-1; CDR3aa: CSVTLAGEIDTQYF; CDR3nt: TGCAGCGTTACCCTAGCGGGAGAAATCGATACGCAGTATTTT
j_gene: TRBJ2-5; d_gene: NA; abundance: NA; v_gene: TRBV7-9; CDR3aa: CASREGGETQYF; CDR3nt: TGTGCCAGCAGGGAGGGCGGGGAGACCCAGTACTTC
j_gene: TRBJ2-1; d_gene: NA; abundance: many; v_gene: TRBV7-3; CDR3aa: CASSSGHNSYNEQFF; CDR3nt: TGTGCCAGCAGCTCGGGACACAACTCCTACAATGAGCAGTTCTTC
j_gene: TRBJ2-1; d_gene: NA; abundance: NA; v_gene: TRBV2; CDR3aa: CASELRKVLYNEQFF; CDR3nt: TGTGCCAGCGAGCTACGAAAGGTTCTTTACAATGAGCAGTTCTTC
j_gene: TRBJ2-5; d_gene: TRBD2; abundance: NA; v_gene: TRBV7-6; CDR3aa: CASSLARLAGLEQGETQYF; CDR3nt: TGTGCCAGCAGCTTAGCGCGTCTAGCGGGGCTCGAGCAGGGGGAGACCCAGTACTTC
j_gene: TRBJ2-2; d_gene: NA; abundance: once; v_gene: TRBV7-8; CDR3aa: CASSLSTFPSENTGELFF; CDR3nt: TGTGCCAGCAGCTTATCCACTTTCCCTAGCGAGAACACCGGGGAGCTGTTTTTT
j_gene: TRBJ1-1; d_gene: NA; abundance: few; v_gene: TRBV5-6; CDR3aa: CASSLIESEAFF; CDR3nt: TGTGCCAGCAGCTTGATTGAGTCTGAAGCTTTCTTT
j_gene: TRBJ2-3; d_gene: TRBD1; abundance: NA; v_gene: TRBV7-9; CDR3aa: CASSALQGASLGAQYF; CDR3nt: TGTGCCAGCAGCGCCTTACAGGGGGCCAGTTTAGGCGCGCAGTATTTT
j_gene: TRBJ2-2; d_gene: NA; abundance: NA; v_gene: TRBV5-5; CDR3aa: CASSATWGGELFF; CDR3nt: TGTGCCAGCAGCGCGACATGGGGCGGGGAGCTGTTTTTT
j_gene: TRBJ1-1; d_gene: NA; abundance: NA; v_gene: TRBV28; CDR3aa: CASSLYRRSDTEAFF; CDR3nt: TGTGCCAGCAGTTTGTATAGGCGGTCTGACACTGAAGCTTTCTTT
j_gene: TRBJ2-1; d_gene: NA; abundance: NA; v_gene: TRBV14; CDR3aa: CASSPLILGDLGTYNEQFF; CDR3nt: TGTGCCAGCAGCCCTCTCATTCTTGGGGACCTCGGTACCTACAATGAGCAGTTCTTC
j_gene: TRBJ2-1; d_gene: TRBD2; abundance: NA; v_gene: TRBV7-6; CDR3aa: CASSLAGGDNEQFF; CDR3nt: TGTGCCAGCAGCTTGGCCGGGGGGGACAATGAGCAGTTCTTC
j_gene: TRBJ2-7; d_gene: TRBD2; abundance: NA; v_gene: TRBV11-2; CDR3aa: CASSPSGKHEQYF; CDR3nt: TGTGCCAGCAGCCCTAGCGGGAAACACGAGCAGTACTTC
j_gene: TRBJ2-7; d_gene: TRBD2; abundance: NA; v_gene: TRBV4-1; CDR3aa: CASSRTSAFSYEQYF; CDR3nt: TGCGCCAGCAGCCGGACTAGCGCCTTCTCCTACGAGCAGTACTTC
j_gene: TRBJ2-1; d_gene: NA; abundance: NA; v_gene: TRBV7-6; CDR3aa: CASSLGFWENNEQFF; CDR3nt: TGTGCCAGCAGCTTAGGGTTTTGGGAGAACAATGAGCAGTTCTTC
j_gene: TRBJ2-1; d_gene: TRBD1; abundance: NA; v_gene: TRBV4-1; CDR3aa: CASSHPDRASYNEQFF; CDR3nt: TGCGCCAGCAGCCACCCCGACAGGGCGTCTTACAATGAGCAGTTCTTC